The 10 T cell receptor beta chains below were found in one sample sequenced in a study of cytomegalovirus exposure and HLA in healthy donors. PCR amplification relied on 60 Vbeta primers (plus 13 Jbeta primers). Clones were read by immunoSEQ multiplex PCR, and TCRdb kept only the in-frame ones, dropping some. This sample carries fewer than 100,000 clones, just under 80% of them seen once, and the ten largest clones take roughly 4%. Sequencing was done on a sample of PBMCs. These receptors came from a woman between 40 and 55 years old in good health and CMV-seropositive.

The rearrangement links TRBV18 to TRBJ1-4; D may be TRBD1 (5 bases). Germline V gene sequence: CDR1 KGHSH, CDR2 LQKENI. The CDR3 totals 14 residues. V lost 4 bases and J 6 bases, leaving 12 bases between the germline ends. CDR3 in DNA: TGTGCCAGCTCACGCGGGACGGTAGATGAAAAACTGTTTTTT. As protein: CASSRGTVDEKLFF.

The chain joins TRBV11-3 to TRBJ1-1, with D maybe TRBD1 (6 bases). Between the trimmed V and J ends, which lost 0 bases and 1 base, there was a span of 15 bases. Germline V gene lookup returns CDR1 SGHNT and CDR2 YENEEA. The CDR3 contains 17 residues. The CDR3 reads CASSLETPGTPNTEAFF. CDR3 DNA sequence: TGTGCCAGCAGCTTAGAGACACCCGGGACACCGAACACTGAAGCTTTCTTT.

This chain connects TRBV29-1 to TRBJ2-3, with a possible D match to TRBD2 (5 bases). This CDR3 spans 12 amino acids. CDR1 and CDR2 from the germline V gene are SQVTM and ANQGSEA. V dropped 4 bases and J dropped 4 bases, with 9 bases sitting between them. The CDR3 DNA reads as TGCAGCGTTGGGCTAGCAGCAGATACGCAGTATTTT. This codes for CSVGLAADTQYF.

The chain employs TRBV30 and TRBJ2-1, with TRBD2 matching over 7 bases. Germline lookup yields CDR1 GTSNPN and CDR2 SVGIG (reference sequence). This CDR3 contains 14 residues. With V trimmed by 4 bases and J by 1 base, 4 bases remained unmatched. The CDR3 DNA follows: TGTGCCTGGAAGTCTAGCGGTTCCTACAATGAGCAGTTCTTC. Encoded protein: CAWKSSGSYNEQFF.

This chain links TRBV21-1 with TRBJ1-4. TRBV21-1 is termed a pseudogene. CDR3 size: 17 residues. Here the CDR3 reads CASSPGGQGQTGWRTVF. CDR3 nucleotides: TGTGCCAGCAGCCCGGGGGGGCAGGGCCAAACGGGTTGGAGAACTGTTTTT.

The J gene is TRBJ2-7, the V gene TRBV18; D gene unclear. Germline V CDR1 and CDR2: KGHSH, LQKENI. The CDR3 sequence is 16 residues long. Trimming removed 3 bases at V and 2 bases at J, with 17 bases between. In DNA form, the CDR3 reads TGTGCCAGCTCACCCAAACCCGACCCGCTAGCCTACGAGCAGTACTTC. Translating it yields CASSPKPDPLAYEQYF.

This chain uses TRBV10-3 with TRBJ1-1; perhaps TRBD1 as D (6 bases). Looked up from germline, CDR1 is ENHRY and CDR2 is SYGVKD. Trimming removed 10 bases at V and 1 base at J, with 16 bases between. This CDR3 comprises 14 residues. The CDR3 DNA follows: TGTGCCACCGCCCCACAGGGAGAGAACACTGAAGCTTTCTTT. Translated: CATAPQGENTEAFF.

This chain links TRBV18 with TRBJ2-2; 12 bases line up with TRBD2. CDR1 is KGHSH and CDR2 is LQKENI in the germline V gene. V dropped 3 bases and J dropped 5; count of bases not matched to a gene: 10. This CDR3 contains 18 residues. The CDR3: CASSPFQTSGSTTGELFF. The CDR3 region has the DNA TGTGCCAGCTCACCGTTTCAGACTAGCGGGAGTACGACCGGGGAGCTGTTTTTT.

V usage is TRBV5-5 and J usage is TRBJ2-5; D is perhaps TRBD1 (5 bases). The V gene lost 4 bases and the J gene lost 5 bases, with 21 bases spanning the gap. The CDR3 runs 16 residues. Germline values: CDR1 SGHKS, CDR2 YYEKEE (reference sequence). The CDR3 is CASSQLPEDTRETQYF. CDR3 DNA: TGTGCCAGCAGCCAGTTGCCCGAGGACACGAGGGAGACCCAGTACTTC.

The gene calls are TRBV5-1 and TRBJ1-2; 9 positions agree with TRBD1. V was pared by 4 bases and J by 4 bases, with 8 bases of the junction left unmatched. Germline loops: CDR1 SGHRS, CDR2 YFSETQ. The CDR3 consists of 15 residues. This chain's CDR3 is CASSHGTGQSYGYTF. The CDR3 nucleotides are TGCGCCAGCAGCCACGGGACAGGGCAGAGCTATGGCTACACCTTC.